This TCR beta chain is from a study of blood T cell repertoires in COVID-19. For the study at large: Recovered participants had two consecutive negative NP/OP PCR tests, healthcare professional clearance, or symptom resolution.

The CDR3 extends over 15 amino acids. Germline CDR1 is SGHRS and CDR2 is YFSETQ. The J segment lost 0 bases and the V segment lost 4 bases, leaving 4 bases of the junction unmatched. Participants, about 18 to 89 years old, spanned more than 20 US areas. Data came from immunoSEQ multiplex PCR; TCRdb stores just in-frame clones and leaves some out. The repertoire has approximately 200,000 clones, around 86% of them found once; the top ten carry 7% to 9%. The chain recombines TRBV5-1 with TRBJ2-7; 10 bases match TRBD1. Sequences were obtained from PBMCs or T cells enriched from blood (not recorded which). The source of this sequence is a man aged 25 to 40 in a cohort exposed to, infected with or recovered from COVID-19 (not recorded which). CDR3 region: CASSLGQGSSYEQYF. The CDR3 DNA reads as TGCGCCAGCAGCCTGGGACAGGGGTCCTCCTACGAGCAGTACTTC.